The next 21 T cell receptor beta chains were all read from a single sample in a study of regulatory T cells in long-lasting Graves disease. The authors built TCR beta libraries using iRepertoire HTBI primers and Arm-PCR of CDR3 regions. TCRdb reanalysed the multiplex PCR reads using MiXCR and keeps one entry per CDR3 protein. Here the sample spans some 370,000 distinct CDR3 sequences, around 23% being singletons. Sample time point: persistent/refractory GD, antithyroid drugs over 5 years with positive TRAb. RNA isolated from PBMCs was used to make the TCR library. The sample in question was peripheral blood mononuclear cells (PBMCs), obtained when the disease was refractory, from a patient treated with antithyroid drugs. These receptor sequences come from a woman in her thirties or forties with Graves disease.

This clonotype was detected ten times or more. V and J are TRBV2 and TRBJ2-6; unclear D gene. The CDR3 runs to 14 residues. The V gene's germline CDR1 is SNHLY and CDR2 FYNNEI. The V gene lost 5 bases and the J gene lost 4 bases, with 9 bases spanning the gap. The CDR3 protein is CASSPRLGANVLTF. CDR3 coding DNA: TGTGCCAGCAGTCCCCGGCTCGGGGCCAACGTCCTGACTTTC.

This clonotype was recorded many times. This rearrangement joins TRBV28 to TRBJ1-5; D call uncertain. The V and J ends lost 2 bases and 0 bases respectively, with 11 bases between them. The CDR3 loop spans 16 amino acids. Germline values: CDR1 MDHEN, CDR2 SYDVKM. CDR3 coding DNA: TGTGCCAGCAGTTTAAAAAGTGGCTATAGCAATCAGCCCCAGCATTTT. Translation gives CASSLKSGYSNQPQHF.

V usage is TRBV29-1 and J usage is TRBJ2-1, with 8 bases fitting TRBD2. Trimming took 4 bases from V and 6 from J; bases not matched to a gene: 2. In germline, CDR1 is SQVTM, CDR2 ANQGSEA. The CDR3 covers 12 residues. The CDR3 spells CSVGTSSNEQFF. CDR3 sequence (DNA): TGCAGCGTTGGGACTAGCAGCAATGAGCAGTTCTTC.

This clonotype has at least ten counts. The chain uses TRBV29-1 and TRBJ2-4; D unresolved. CDR1 is SQVTM, CDR2 ANQGSEA, per germline. V shed 4 bases and J shed 7 bases, with 14 bases lying between them. The CDR3 sequence is 13 residues long. The CDR3 DNA sequence: TGCAGCGTTGCCGAGCTAATAGGGAACATTCAGTACTTC. Its protein is CSVAELIGNIQYF. The full variable domain, rest sourced from reference TRBV29-1 and TRBJ2-4, is SAVISQKPSRDICQRGTSLTIQCQVDSQVTMMFWYRQQPGQSLTLIATANQGSEATYESGFVIDKFPISRPNLTFSTLTVSNMSPEDSSIYLCSVAELIGNIQYFGAGTRLSVL.

This clonotype appeared a few times. The CDR3 DNA sequence: TGTGCCAGCAGCCAAGCCCCGAATAGGGGAGCTTTCTTT. The encoded protein is CASSQAPNRGAFF. The chain has TRBV3-1 and TRBJ1-1; tentatively, D is TRBD1 (5 bases). This CDR3 has 13 amino acids. V lost 1 base, J lost 10 bases, and 13 bases lay in between. Germline-derived CDR1 and CDR2 are LGHDT and YNNKEL (reference sequence).

The genes are TRBV18 and TRBJ2-2, with D unresolved. The V gene's germline CDR1 is KGHSH and CDR2 LQKENI. Trimming removed 4 bases at V and 4 bases at J, with 4 bases between. CDR3 length equals 12 residues. CDR3 nucleotide sequence: TGTGCCAGCTCACACGTCACCGGGGAGCTGTTTTTT. The encoded protein is CASSHVTGELFF.

Ten or more counts support this clonotype. DNA of the CDR3: TGTGCCAGCAGCTGGGAAACCGGGACGCCTGAGCAGTACTTC. Its translation: CASSWETGTPEQYF. V is TRBV11-2 and J is TRBJ2-7; the D gene could be TRBD1 or TRBD2 (5 bases each). CDR3 length: 14 amino acids. The ends were cut back, 4 bases at V and 7 bases at J, with 17 bases in the middle. Per the germline V gene, CDR1 is SGHAT and CDR2 is FQNNGV. The complete variable domain, with remaining parts taken from reference TRBV11-2 and TRBJ2-7, reads EAGVAQSPRYKIIEKRQSVAFWCNPISGHATLYWYQQILGQGPKLLIQFQNNGVVDDSQLPKDRFSAERLKGVDSTLKIQPAKLEDSAVYLCASSWETGTPEQYFGPGTRLTVT.

Note on this clonotype: A much larger clone lies one base from this, so it may be a read error. The gene calls are TRBV6-1 and TRBJ2-3; D remains unclear. Deletions cut 8 bases from V and 0 bases from J, with 3 bases between. The CDR3 has 11 residues. The germline CDR1 and CDR2 sequences are MNHNS and SASEGT. The CDR3 sequence: CASGSTDTQYF. CDR3 DNA sequence: TGTGCCAGCGGGAGCACAGATACGCAGTATTTT.

This chain links TRBV29-1 with TRBJ2-7; no firm D call. Germline V gene lookup returns CDR1 SQVTM and CDR2 ANQGSEA. This CDR3 spans 12 amino acids. The V and J ends lost 2 bases and 5 bases respectively, with 10 bases between them. CDR3 DNA sequence: TGCAGCGTTGAACTTCCGAGCGACGAGCAGTACTTC. This gives the protein CSVELPSDEQYF.

The chain recombines TRBV3-1 with TRBJ1-5, with D possibly matching TRBD1 (5 bases). This CDR3 is built from 15 residues. Between the trimmed V and J ends, which lost 3 bases and 4 bases, there was a span of 13 bases. Germline CDR1 is LGHDT and CDR2 is YNNKEL (reference sequence). Here the CDR3 DNA reads TGTGCCAGCAGCCAGGGGCCGGGGTGGAATCAGCCCCAGCATTTT. Its translation is CASSQGPGWNQPQHF.

This sequence joins TRBV5-1 and TRBJ1-4, with D possibly being TRBD1 (6 bases). Germline-derived CDR1 and CDR2 are SGHRS and YFSETQ. The length of the CDR3 is 15 residues. The V gene lost 4 bases and the J gene lost 8 bases, with 18 bases spanning the gap. The CDR3 nucleotides read TGCGCCAGCAGCATTACAGGGTTCTTTGAGGAAAAACTGTTTTTT. It codes for CASSITGFFEEKLFF.

The V and J genes are TRBV10-3 and TRBJ1-2; D might be TRBD1 (6 bases). The length of the CDR3 is 11 residues. Trimming cost V 6 bases and J 9 bases, with 11 bases left between them. CDR1 is ENHRY, CDR2 SYGVKD, per germline. The CDR3 region has the DNA TGTGCCATCAGCGACACAGGGAGCTACACCTTC. It translates to CAISDTGSYTF.

This clonotype was picked up a small number of times. This rearrangement joins TRBV7-9 to TRBJ2-5; 10 nucleotides match TRBD2. V lost 1 base, J lost 4 bases, and 18 bases stayed unmatched. The germline CDR1 and CDR2 sequences are SEHNR and FQNEAQ (reference sequence). The CDR3 has 20 amino acids. The CDR3 bases are TGTGCCAGCAGCTTAGTATCGCTAGCGGGAGTGGTTTGGATGGGAGAGACCCAGTACTTC. It is translated as CASSLVSLAGVVWMGETQYF.

Ten or more counts support this clonotype. This chain uses TRBV28 with TRBJ1-1; D not certain. Germline V gene sequence: CDR1 MDHEN, CDR2 SYDVKM. The ends were cut back, 6 bases at V and 6 bases at J, with 14 bases in the middle. The CDR3 is 13 amino acids. The CDR3: CASSRGREPEAFF. The CDR3 coding sequence is TGTGCCAGCAGCCGGGGAAGGGAGCCTGAAGCTTTCTTT.

This clonotype was counted many times. J is TRBJ2-7 and V is TRBV18; the D gene could be TRBD1 or TRBD2 (5 bases each). Trimming took off 0 bases at V and 6 bases at J, with 12 bases between the two ends. Germline CDR1 reads KGHSH; CDR2 reads LQKENI. The CDR3 length is 14 residues. CDR3: CASSPPGEFGEQYF. CDR3 coding DNA: TGTGCCAGCTCACCACCGGGGGAATTCGGCGAGCAGTACTTC.

This clonotype was recorded many times. The J gene is TRBJ2-5, the V gene TRBV7-9; perhaps TRBD2 as D (5 bases). Germline CDR1 and CDR2: SEHNR and FQNEAQ (reference sequence). V was trimmed by 8 bases and J by 2 bases, leaving 15 bases between them. The CDR3 is 14 amino acids. CDR3 bases: TGTGCCAGCTCGGGGTTAGGCCTACAAGAGACCCAGTACTTC. Its translation: CASSGLGLQETQYF.

In this sample, this clonotype turned up a few times. The junction differs from germline at one of its ends, possibly a read error. The chain joins TRBV28 to TRBJ2-7; 7 bases match TRBD1. Germline V gene sequence: CDR1 MDHEN, CDR2 SYDVKM. The CDR3 contains 15 residues. CDR3 protein: CASSFFRDSSYEQYF. The CDR3 region has the DNA TGCGCCAGCAGCTTTTTCCGGGACAGCTCCTACGAGCAGTACTTC.

This rearrangement joins TRBV10-3 to TRBJ2-7; 11 bases line up with TRBD1. The CDR3 contains 16 residues. Germline V gives CDR1 ENHRY, CDR2 SYGVKD. V lost 3 bases and J lost 3; bases outside the gene matches: 7. CDR3 DNA sequence: TGTGCCATCAGTGACCCAGGGACAGGGGGGATCTACGAGCAGTACTTC. This sequence encodes CAISDPGTGGIYEQYF.

The chain employs TRBV20-1 and TRBJ1-2; TRBD1 matches 7 bases. This CDR3 region has 13 residues. Germline loops: CDR1 DFQATT, CDR2 SNEGSKA (reference sequence). V shed 3 bases and J 4 bases; nucleotides not matched to a gene: 5. The CDR3, as DNA: TGCAGTGCTAGTAGACAGGGAGGCTATGGCTACACCTTC. Its protein product is CSASRQGGYGYTF.

This clonotype was found a few times. A much larger clonotype is one base distant, so this may be a read error. This chain connects TRBV27 to TRBJ2-7, with a weak D call TRBD2 (5 bases). Germline values: CDR1 MNHEY, CDR2 SMNVEV (reference sequence). Trimming took off 3 bases at V and 3 bases at J, with 15 bases between the two ends. The CDR3 is made up of 15 amino acids. CDR3: CASSFVDGIFYEQYF. As DNA, the CDR3 is TGTGCCAGCAGTTTTGTGGACGGGATTTTCTACGAGCAGTACTTC.

This clonotype was detected many times. The chain joins TRBV28 to TRBJ1-1, with TRBD1 matching 9 bases. The CDR3 consists of 13 residues. Looked up from germline, CDR1 is MDHEN and CDR2 is SYDVKM. The ends lost 7 bases at V and 3 bases at J; junction bases unmatched: 3. CDR3 DNA: TGTGCCAGCATGGACAGGGGTTACACTGAAGCTTTCTTT. It yields the protein CASMDRGYTEAFF.